Listed here is a single T cell receptor beta chain. Generated by immunoSEQ multiplex PCR, the TCRdb table keeps only in-frame clones and is missing some. The sample lists approximately 96,000 clones; roughly 90% were seen once. These data originate in a study of preoperative IRX-2 immunotherapy in early breast cancer. Treatment reported: preoperative locoregional IRX-2 cytokine immunotherapy. Trimming took off 2 bases at V and 0 bases at J, with 8 bases between the two ends. Germline assignment: CDR1 SGHNT and CDR2 YENEEA. CDR3 length: 14 residues. The V call is TRBV11-3, the J call TRBJ2-7; unclear D gene. This specimen was tumor tissue, taken after IRX-2 immunotherapy. The sequence was collected from a human donor with breast cancer. CDR3 region: CASSLSARSYEQYF. The CDR3 DNA follows: TGTGCCAGCAGCTTAAGTGCCCGCTCCTACGAGCAGTACTTC.